One and the same sample provided the 24 T cell receptor beta chains below, sequenced in a study of blood T cell repertoires in COVID-19. The assay was immunoSEQ multiplex PCR, and TCRdb's table has in-frame clones only and misses some. The sample has some 330,000 clones, roughly 88% seen once. Specimen: PBMCs or T cells enriched from blood (not recorded which). These receptors were collected from a man aged 25-45 years who had recovered from COVID-19.

The rearrangement links TRBV29-1 to TRBJ2-3, with D perhaps matching TRBD2 (5 bases). The V and J ends lost 4 bases and 6 bases respectively, with 14 bases between them. Germline V lookup: CDR1 SQVTM, CDR2 ANQGSEA. The CDR3 has 13 residues. The DNA for the CDR3 is TGCAGCGTTGGAGAGTCTAGCTTGGATACGCAGTATTTT. As protein: CSVGESSLDTQYF.

The rearrangement uses TRBV6-2 or TRBV6-3 and TRBJ1-5; 7 nucleotides align to TRBD1. The germline V gene has CDR1 MNHEY and CDR2 SVGEGT. The CDR3 runs 14 residues. V gave up 5 bases and J gave up 2 bases; unmatched junction bases: 3. CDR3 sequence: CASSHGQGNQPQHF. The DNA of the CDR3 is TGTGCCAGCAGTCACGGACAGGGCAATCAGCCCCAGCATTTT.

J is TRBJ1-5 and V is TRBV7-2; 8 bases are a match to TRBD1. After removal of 5 bases from V and 3 bases from J, the junction contained 9 bases not matched to a gene. The CDR3 has 16 residues. CDR1 is SGHTA and CDR2 is FQGNSA in the germline V gene. The CDR3 loop reads CASSLNTGGLNQPQHF. In DNA form, the CDR3 reads TGTGCCAGCAGCCTAAACACAGGGGGACTCAATCAGCCCCAGCATTTT.

V and J are TRBV28 and TRBJ1-6; D possibly corresponds to TRBD1 (5 bases). Germline CDR1 is MDHEN and CDR2 is SYDVKM. CDR3 length equals 16 residues. Trimming cost V 5 bases and J 10 bases, with 21 bases left between them. The CDR3: CASSQPGWRANSPLHF. CDR3 sequence (DNA): TGTGCCAGCAGTCAACCAGGGTGGAGGGCAAACTCACCCCTCCACTTT.

The rearrangement uses TRBV4-1 and TRBJ1-1; D is undetermined. CDR3 size: 17 residues. V gave up 1 base and J gave up 0 bases, with 15 bases separating them. Germline lookup yields CDR1 MGHRA and CDR2 YSYEKL. CDR3 coding DNA: TGCGCCAGCAGCCAAGGGGATCGGGGAGGGTTGAACACTGAAGCTTTCTTT. Translating gives CASSQGDRGGLNTEAFF.

The chain is built from TRBV6-1 and TRBJ2-7, with D hard to call. CDR3 length: 13 residues. Per germline, CDR1 MNHNS and CDR2 SASEGT. The V end lost 3 bases, the J end lost 1 base, and 7 bases lay between the germline ends. CDR3 DNA sequence: TGTGCCAGCAGTGAGCAGGTTTCCTACGAGCAGTACTTC. Translation gives CASSEQVSYEQYF.

This clone came up once. This chain uses TRBV6-1 with TRBJ2-2; D is ambiguous. The V end was cut by 3 bases, the J end by 1 base, with 9 bases between. The CDR3 has 15 residues. Germline V lookup: CDR1 MNHNS, CDR2 SASEGT. The CDR3 sequence: CASSDPGLNTGELFF. CDR3 sequence (DNA): TGTGCCAGCAGTGACCCGGGTCTGAACACCGGGGAGCTGTTTTTT.

The chain has TRBV24-1 and TRBJ1-2, with D hard to call. From germline, CDR1 is KGHDR and CDR2 SFDVKD. The CDR3 covers 12 residues. Trimming removed 3 bases from V and 4 bases from J, with 5 bases in between. CDR3: CATSDPFYGYTF. The DNA of the CDR3 is TGTGCCACCAGTGATCCCTTCTATGGCTACACCTTC.

V gene TRBV13 combines with J gene TRBJ2-3, with a tentative D call TRBD2 (5 bases). The V gene lost 1 base and the J gene lost 4 bases, with 6 bases spanning the gap. The CDR3 runs to 13 residues. Germline loops: CDR1 PRHDT, CDR2 FYEKMQ (reference sequence). In DNA, the CDR3 is TGTGCCAGCAGCTTAGCGAGGGCAGATACGCAGTATTTT. Protein: CASSLARADTQYF.

J is TRBJ2-7 and V is TRBV6-5; 8 bases match TRBD1. Germline lookup yields CDR1 MNHEY and CDR2 SVGAGI. Trimming cost V 1 base and J 4 bases; bases outside gene matches: 6. The CDR3 has 15 residues. As DNA, the CDR3 is TGTGCCAGCAGTTACTTCCCTCAGGGGGCTTACGAGCAGTACTTC. Translated: CASSYFPQGAYEQYF.

The chain carries TRBV5-4 and TRBJ2-4, with TRBD2 identical over 11 bases. V trimming: 4 bases; J trimming: 5 bases; junction bases outside the gene matches: 5. The germline V gene encodes CDR1 SGHNT and CDR2 YYREEE (reference sequence). CDR3 length: 15 amino acids. CDR3 in amino acids: CASSPKLAGENIQYF. CDR3 DNA: TGTGCCAGCAGCCCTAAACTAGCGGGGGAAAACATTCAGTACTTC.

The V and J genes are TRBV7-8 and TRBJ1-6; TRBD1 agrees at 8 bases. J gave up 5 bases and V 4 bases, and 7 bases lay outside the gene matches. This CDR3 spans 16 amino acids. Germline loops: CDR1 SGHVS, CDR2 FQNEAQ. CDR3 DNA: TGTGCCAGCAGCTCCCGGACAGGGACAAATAATTCACCCCTCCACTTT. It is translated as CASSSRTGTNNSPLHF.

V usage is TRBV19 and J usage is TRBJ2-7, with 9 bases fitting TRBD1. Per germline, CDR1 LNHDA and CDR2 SQIVND (reference sequence). CDR3 size: 13 residues. The trim removed 4 bases at V and 5 bases at J, leaving 3 bases unmatched. The CDR3 nucleotides read TGTGCCAGTAGTACCCGGACAGGGGACGAGCAGTACTTC. Residues: CASSTRTGDEQYF. Full variable domain (outside the CDR3, taken from reference TRBV19 and TRBJ2-7): DGGITQSPKYLFRKEGQNVTLSCEQNLNHDAMYWYRQDPGQGLRLIYYSQIVNDFQKGDIAEGYSVSREKKESFPLTVTSAQKNPTAFYLCASSTRTGDEQYFGPGTRLTVT.

This rearrangement joins TRBV19 to TRBJ1-1, with 8 nucleotides matching TRBD1. The germline gives CDR1 LNHDA, CDR2 SQIVND (reference sequence). CDR3 length: 13 amino acids. V was clipped by 6 bases and J by 4 bases; unmatched bases: 4. Written as DNA, the CDR3 is TGTGCCAGTAGGCGGACAGGGAGCACTGAAGCTTTCTTT. Translating it yields CASRRTGSTEAFF.

The chain employs TRBV18 and TRBJ1-4, with no clear D. CDR1 is KGHSH and CDR2 is LQKENI in the germline V gene. V was pared by 2 bases and J by 10 bases, with 17 bases between. The CDR3 loop spans 15 amino acids. The CDR3 reads CASSPEGRIGGKLFF. DNA for the CDR3: TGTGCCAGCTCACCAGAGGGCCGCATTGGAGGAAAACTGTTTTTT. The full variable domain, with the rest looked up from reference TRBV18 and TRBJ1-4, is NAGVMQNPRHLVRRRGQEARLRCSPMKGHSHVYWYRQLPEEGLKFMVYLQKENIIDESGMPKERFSAEFPKEGPSILRIQQVVRGDSAAYFCASSPEGRIGGKLFFGSGTQLSVL.

J is TRBJ1-6 and V is TRBV11-2, with TRBD1 as a possible D gene (5 bases). V lost 0 bases and J lost 6, with 12 bases in between. Germline CDR1 is SGHAT and CDR2 is FQNNGV. CDR3 length: 16 amino acids. CDR3 in DNA: TGTGCCAGCAGCTTAGATCGTGGGGCAGGTAATTCACCCCTCCACTTT. It codes for CASSLDRGAGNSPLHF.

This sequence joins TRBV5-1 and TRBJ1-1, with TRBD1 as a possible D gene (5 bases). The V end lost 4 bases, the J end lost 5 bases, and 15 bases lay between the germline ends. The CDR3 runs to 14 residues. Germline assignment: CDR1 SGHRS and CDR2 YFSETQ. CDR3 sequence (DNA): TGCGCCAGCAGCCCCGAAGGAGGGGTTACTGAAGCTTTCTTT. Encoded protein: CASSPEGGVTEAFF.

In its sample, this clone was seen once. The chain is built from TRBV9 and TRBJ1-1; 9 bases match TRBD1. Germline trimming cut 3 bases from V and 5 bases from J; bases unmatched to any gene: 14. This CDR3 contains 17 residues. Germline V lookup: CDR1 SGDLS, CDR2 YYNGEE. CDR3 in DNA: TGTGCCAGCAGCGAGACCCCTAAGACAGGGGGGAAAACTGAAGCTTTCTTT. This translates into CASSETPKTGGKTEAFF.

The chain couples TRBV2 to TRBJ2-3; no clear D. The CDR3 is 12 residues long. V was cut by 2 bases and J by 8 bases, with 8 bases left in between. Germline loops: CDR1 SNHLY, CDR2 FYNNEI. This CDR3 reads CASSERAFTQYF. The CDR3 bases are TGTGCCAGCAGTGAAAGAGCTTTTACGCAGTATTTT.

The CDR3 spells CASHTGGVTDTQYF. CDR3 bases: TGTGCCAGCCACACAGGGGGGGTCACAGATACGCAGTATTTT. The chain employs TRBV19 and TRBJ2-3, with D tentatively TRBD1 (8 bases). The CDR3 covers 14 residues. Germline V gives CDR1 LNHDA, CDR2 SQIVND (reference sequence). The V and J ends lost 9 bases and 2 bases respectively, with 15 bases between them.

V and J are TRBV19 and TRBJ1-1; D is unclear. The CDR3 has 15 amino acids. Germline CDR1 and CDR2: LNHDA and SQIVND (reference sequence). Trimming took off 6 bases at V and 4 bases at J, with 18 bases between the two ends. This CDR3 is CASSDRGTGGTEAFF. The CDR3 nucleotides are TGTGCCAGTAGCGATCGAGGTACGGGAGGCACTGAAGCTTTCTTT. Full variable domain (missing parts from reference TRBV19 and TRBJ1-1): DGGITQSPKYLFRKEGQNVTLSCEQNLNHDAMYWYRQDPGQGLRLIYYSQIVNDFQKGDIAEGYSVSREKKESFPLTVTSAQKNPTAFYLCASSDRGTGGTEAFFGQGTRLTVV.

V gene TRBV19 combines with J gene TRBJ2-5; 8 bases are shared with TRBD2. The CDR3 is 15 amino acids. After removal of 5 bases from V and 4 bases from J, the junction contained 9 bases not matched to a gene. Germline CDR1 and CDR2: LNHDA and SQIVND (reference sequence). The CDR3 region has the DNA TGTGCCAGTAGTCCAGCGGGACTAGTAGGAGAGACCCAGTACTTC. As protein: CASSPAGLVGETQYF.

The chain is built from TRBV7-9 and TRBJ2-7, with D uncertain. This CDR3 is built from 17 residues. V was clipped by 1 base and J by 2 bases, with 18 bases between them. CDR1 SEHNR and CDR2 FQNEAQ come from the germline V gene (reference sequence). The CDR3 spells CASSLDYLGNWAYEQYF. CDR3 nucleotides: TGTGCCAGCAGCTTAGACTATCTTGGAAATTGGGCCTACGAGCAGTACTTC.

This chain connects TRBV5-4 to TRBJ2-1; the D is unclear. The CDR3 spans 18 residues. Trimming removed 0 bases at V and 0 bases at J, with 16 bases between. Germline V gene sequence: CDR1 SGHNT, CDR2 YYREEE (reference sequence). In DNA, the CDR3 is TGTGCCAGCAGCTTGGGTGCCTTCGCAGGCAGCTCCTACAATGAGCAGTTCTTC. Its translation is CASSLGAFAGSSYNEQFF.